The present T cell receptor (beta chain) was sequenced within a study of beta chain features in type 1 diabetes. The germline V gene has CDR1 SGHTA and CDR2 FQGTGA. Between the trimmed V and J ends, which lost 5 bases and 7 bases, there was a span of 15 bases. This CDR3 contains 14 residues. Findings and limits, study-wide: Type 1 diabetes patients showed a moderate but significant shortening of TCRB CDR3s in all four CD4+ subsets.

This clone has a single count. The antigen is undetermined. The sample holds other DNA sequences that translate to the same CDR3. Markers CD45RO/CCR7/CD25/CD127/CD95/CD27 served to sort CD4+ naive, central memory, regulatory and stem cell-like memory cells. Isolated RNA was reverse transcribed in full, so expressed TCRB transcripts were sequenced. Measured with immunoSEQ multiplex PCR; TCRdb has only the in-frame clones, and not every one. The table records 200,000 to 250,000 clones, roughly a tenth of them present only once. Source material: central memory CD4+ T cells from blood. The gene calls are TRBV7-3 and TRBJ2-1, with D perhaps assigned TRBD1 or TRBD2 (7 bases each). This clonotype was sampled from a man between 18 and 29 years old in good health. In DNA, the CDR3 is TGTGCCAGCAGCCAGGGGGGGACAACAAATGAGCAGTTCTTC. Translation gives CASSQGGTTNEQFF.